This entry lists 21 T cell receptor beta chains sequenced from one sample in a study of T-cell reconstitution after alpha-beta-depleted transplantation in children. A library of TCRbeta sequences, prepared with unique molecular identifiers, was generated. One entry per CDR3 protein, called by TCRdb with MiXCR from the PCR reads. The sample contains about 580,000 distinct CDR3 sequences, over 20% of which appear only once. This specimen was PBMCs, taken before TCRalphabeta/CD19-depleted stem cell transplant. These receptors all come from a boy in the first two years of life with Wiskott-Aldrich syndrome, due to receive a stem cell transplant.

This clonotype was seen only a few times. V gene TRBV20-1 combines with J gene TRBJ2-1; D remains ambiguous. V was clipped by 4 bases and J by 4 bases, with 14 bases between them. The CDR3 runs 14 residues. Germline assignment: CDR1 DFQATT and CDR2 SNEGSKA (reference sequence). The CDR3 protein is CSAIVGTGYNEQFF. The CDR3 DNA reads as TGCAGTGCTATCGTGGGCACTGGATACAATGAGCAGTTCTTC.

This rearrangement joins TRBV28 to TRBJ2-7; maybe TRBD2 (6 bases). Trimming shortened V by 2 bases and J by 0 bases, and 20 bases separated the two germline ends. Germline V gene sequence: CDR1 MDHEN, CDR2 SYDVKM. CDR3 length: 18 residues. This CDR3 reads CASSLVSRDLGLSYEQYF. The CDR3 coding sequence is TGTGCCAGCAGTTTAGTATCGAGGGATTTGGGACTCTCCTACGAGCAGTACTTC.

The chain uses TRBV5-1 and TRBJ2-1; 10 bases fit TRBD2. This CDR3 comprises 16 residues. The germline V gene has CDR1 SGHRS and CDR2 YFSETQ. V lost 0 bases, J lost 7 bases, and 7 bases stayed unmatched. CDR3 nucleotides: TGCGCCAGCAGCTTGGGTTCTAGCGGGAGATTAAATGAGCAGTTCTTC. Its translation is CASSLGSSGRLNEQFF.

This clonotype has a handful of counts. The V and J genes are TRBV5-1 and TRBJ2-3; 8 nucleotides agree with TRBD2. The CDR3 is made up of 16 amino acids. Looked up from germline, CDR1 is SGHRS and CDR2 is YFSETQ. J gave up 5 bases and V 6 bases, and 14 bases lay outside the gene matches. The CDR3 protein is CASKVPKAGAGDTQYF. In nucleotides, the CDR3 is TGCGCCAGCAAGGTGCCGAAAGCGGGAGCGGGAGATACGCAGTATTTT. Full variable domain (rest looked up from reference TRBV5-1 and TRBJ2-3): KAGVTQTPRYLIKTRGQQVTLSCSPISGHRSVSWYQQTPGQGLQFLFEYFSETQRNKGNFPGRFSGRQFSNSRSEMNVSTLELGDSALYLCASKVPKAGAGDTQYFGPGTRLTVL.

The chain has TRBV7-2 and TRBJ2-7; no firm D call. Per germline, CDR1 SGHTA and CDR2 FQGNSA. The CDR3 is 13 residues long. Trimming took off 0 bases at V and 8 bases at J, with 11 bases between the two ends. CDR3 sequence reads: CASSLAPPYQQYF. CDR3 nucleotide sequence: TGTGCCAGCAGCTTAGCGCCCCCGTACCAGCAGTACTTC.

This rearrangement joins TRBV6-1 to TRBJ1-3; no reliable D call. The germline gives CDR1 MNHNS, CDR2 SASEGT. The V and J ends lost 6 bases and 0 bases respectively, with 3 bases between them. The CDR3 covers 12 residues. The CDR3 sequence: CASRVSGNTIYF. Here the CDR3 DNA reads TGTGCCAGCAGGGTCTCTGGAAACACCATATATTTT.

The chain carries TRBV5-1 and TRBJ2-2; a possible D gene is TRBD2 (5 bases). Trimming stripped 0 bases from V and 6 bases from J, with 12 bases between. The CDR3 runs 15 residues. The germline gives CDR1 SGHRS, CDR2 YFSETQ. The CDR3 spells CASSLERRPPGELFF. In DNA form, the CDR3 reads TGCGCCAGCAGCTTGGAGCGGAGGCCCCCCGGGGAGCTGTTTTTT.

Only a few counts were recorded for this clonotype. V is TRBV20-1 and J is TRBJ2-3, with 10 bases that match TRBD2. Trimming at V came to 1 base and at J to 2 bases, leaving 9 bases not matched to a gene. The germline V gene encodes CDR1 DFQATT and CDR2 SNEGSKA (reference sequence). The CDR3 sequence is 17 residues long. DNA for the CDR3: TGCAGTGCTAGAGCCCTTACGGGACTAGCGAACACAGATACGCAGTATTTT. Residues: CSARALTGLANTDTQYF.

This clonotype showed up just a few times. The chain joins TRBV9 to TRBJ2-7; 11 nucleotides match TRBD2. The germline V gene has CDR1 SGDLS and CDR2 YYNGEE. The ends lost 3 bases at V and 2 bases at J; junction bases unmatched: 4. The CDR3 is made up of 15 amino acids. The CDR3, as DNA: TGTGCCAGCAGCGCCGGACTAGCGGGTCCCTACGAGCAGTACTTC. Residues: CASSAGLAGPYEQYF.

The chain's CDR3 is CSVAPRRGSGRSTYEQYF. The CDR3 region has the DNA TGCAGCGTTGCCCCCCGTAGGGGTAGCGGGAGATCGACCTACGAGCAGTACTTC. The rearrangement joins TRBV29-1 to TRBJ2-7; 9 bases agree with TRBD2. This CDR3 is 18 amino acids long. Germline loops: CDR1 SQVTM, CDR2 ANQGSEA. The J segment lost 2 bases and the V segment lost 4 bases, leaving 18 bases of the junction unmatched.

This clonotype was seen a handful of times. The rearrangement links TRBV29-1 to TRBJ1-4, with 9 positions matching TRBD1. Germline CDR1 and CDR2: SQVTM and ANQGSEA. CDR3 size: 12 residues. Losses at the gene ends were 7 bases for V and 10 bases for J; bases not matched to a gene: 7. Here the CDR3 DNA reads TGCAGCGCCGACAGGGGGGGCGGAAAACTGTTTTTT. As protein: CSADRGGGKLFF. Drawing the rest from reference TRBV29-1 and TRBJ1-4, the complete variable domain is SAVISQKPSRDICQRGTSLTIQCQVDSQVTMMFWYRQQPGQSLTLIATANQGSEATYESGFVIDKFPISRPNLTFSTLTVSNMSPEDSSIYLCSADRGGGKLFFGSGTQLSVL.

As DNA, the CDR3 is TGCAGTGCTAGAGTCTCGGAGGGTCGGAGTCAGCCCCAGCATTTT. Translating it yields CSARVSEGRSQPQHF. The rearrangement uses TRBV20-1 and TRBJ1-5; no clear D gene. Trimming shortened V by 1 base and J by 6 bases, and 16 bases separated the two germline ends. This CDR3 has 15 residues. CDR1 is DFQATT and CDR2 is SNEGSKA in the germline V gene (reference sequence).

The chain has TRBV9 and TRBJ2-7, with 7 bases matching TRBD1. The CDR3 has 14 residues. After removal of 2 bases from V and 2 bases from J, the junction contained 4 bases not matched to a gene. Germline V gene sequence: CDR1 SGDLS, CDR2 YYNGEE. The CDR3 loop reads CASSVGQKTYEQYF. The CDR3 DNA sequence: TGTGCCAGCAGCGTGGGACAGAAAACCTACGAGCAGTACTTC.

The chain links TRBV20-1 to TRBJ2-7; 12 bases align to TRBD2. Germline lookup yields CDR1 DFQATT and CDR2 SNEGSKA (reference sequence). The CDR3 is made up of 13 amino acids. J lost 5 bases, V lost 2 bases, and 1 base had no gene match. The CDR3 sequence: CSARLAGGDEQYF. CDR3 in DNA: TGCAGTGCTAGACTAGCGGGAGGGGACGAGCAGTACTTC.

This clonotype was seen only a few times. J is TRBJ1-6 and V is TRBV24-1; no clear D gene. CDR3 size: 17 residues. With 5 bases removed from V and 0 bases from J, the gap between germline ends came to 13 bases. CDR1 KGHDR and CDR2 SFDVKD come from the germline V gene. In DNA, the CDR3 is TGTGCCACCAGTGCGGACGGGGAGAGCTCCTATAATTCACCCCTCCACTTT. Translating it yields CATSADGESSYNSPLHF.

This clonotype was counted only a few times. The chain links TRBV20-1 to TRBJ2-7; 11 nucleotides match TRBD2. This CDR3 region has 18 residues. The V gene end was trimmed by 0 bases and the J gene end by 0 bases; junction bases not matched to a gene: 10. CDR1 DFQATT and CDR2 SNEGSKA come from the germline V gene (reference sequence). The CDR3 loop reads CSARDRRLAGQSSYEQYF. For the CDR3, the DNA is TGCAGTGCTAGAGATCGGCGACTAGCGGGGCAGAGCTCCTACGAGCAGTACTTC.

This clonotype was counted only a few times. This sequence joins TRBV4-1 and TRBJ2-1; 10 nucleotides agree with TRBD2. The CDR3 runs 16 residues. Germline loops: CDR1 MGHRA, CDR2 YSYEKL. Trimming at V came to 1 base and at J to 10 bases, leaving 10 bases not matched to a gene. This chain's CDR3 is CASSQVWLAGVEEQFF. CDR3 in DNA: TGCGCCAGCAGCCAAGTCTGGCTAGCGGGAGTTGAAGAGCAGTTCTTC.

This chain joins TRBV20-1 and TRBJ2-1; 10 bases are a match to TRBD2. The germline V gene has CDR1 DFQATT and CDR2 SNEGSKA (reference sequence). The CDR3 has 17 residues. Trimming removed 0 bases from V and 2 bases from J; junction bases left unmatched: 7. The CDR3 DNA follows: TGCAGTGCTAGAGATATCACTAGCGGGATCACCTACAATGAGCAGTTCTTC. Translation: CSARDITSGITYNEQFF.

This clonotype was recorded only once. This chain uses TRBV29-1 with TRBJ2-1, with D unresolved. The CDR3 runs to 13 residues. The V end was cut by 4 bases, the J end by 0 bases, with 7 bases between. The germline CDR1 and CDR2 sequences are SQVTM and ANQGSEA. CDR3 sequence reads: CSVADFSYNEQFF. As DNA, the CDR3 is TGCAGCGTTGCCGACTTCTCCTACAATGAGCAGTTCTTC.

This chain uses TRBV5-1 with TRBJ1-1; 7 nucleotides match TRBD1. V gave up 4 bases and J gave up 1 base; unmatched junction bases: 4. CDR1 and CDR2 (germline): SGHRS, YFSETQ. This CDR3 has 14 amino acids. CDR3 sequence reads: CASSRDSQNTEAFF. In nucleotides, the CDR3 is TGCGCCAGCAGCCGGGACAGTCAGAACACTGAAGCTTTCTTT.

The chain has TRBV10-3 and TRBJ1-2, with D maybe TRBD1 (5 bases). The germline V gene has CDR1 ENHRY and CDR2 SYGVKD. This CDR3 has 13 residues. V was cut by 9 bases and J by 1 base, with 12 bases left in between. In DNA, the CDR3 is TGTGCCATTGGGACGGGGAATAACTATGGCTACACCTTC. This sequence encodes CAIGTGNNYGYTF.